A single sample is the source of the 23 T cell receptor beta chains below, sequenced in a study of shared clonotypes between healthy human individuals. Using immunoSEQ multiplex PCR, the repertoire was profiled, and TCRdb retains in-frame clones only, with some absent. This sample yields fewer than 600,000 clones, of which 70% to 80% are seen a single time; around 11% belongs to the top ten. The sample taken for sequencing was PBMCs. These receptors all stem from a woman aged 40-49 years in good health. Some clones in this sample may be carry-over from other donors' samples.

This clone has just a few counts. The chain employs TRBV7-8 and TRBJ2-1; D is unclear. With 2 bases removed from V and 8 bases from J, the gap between germline ends came to 10 bases. The V gene's germline CDR1 is SGHVS and CDR2 FQNEAQ. This CDR3 has 13 residues. CDR3 coding DNA: TGTGCCAGCAGCTTACCCCGACGCGATGAGCAGTTCTTC. It is translated as CASSLPRRDEQFF.

On this clone itself: Distinct nucleotide sequences in the sample also encode this CDR3. The V call is TRBV28, the J call TRBJ1-2, with a tentative D call TRBD1 (5 bases). Germline V gives CDR1 MDHEN, CDR2 SYDVKM. This CDR3 contains 13 residues. Trimming left V 3 bases short and J 5 bases short, with 10 bases between. Here the CDR3 DNA reads TGTGCCAGCAGTTTGGGCCAGGGTTATGGCTACACCTTC. It yields the protein CASSLGQGYGYTF.

The CDR3 loop reads CAISEGKPAETQYF. The CDR3 DNA reads as TGTGCCATCAGTGAGGGCAAGCCGGCGGAGACCCAGTACTTC. The rearrangement uses TRBV10-3 and TRBJ2-5; no clear D. V was cut by 2 bases and J by 5 bases, with 12 bases left in between. The CDR3 is 14 residues long. Germline lookup yields CDR1 ENHRY and CDR2 SYGVKD.

The chain has TRBV19 and TRBJ2-2, with 7 positions matching TRBD1. The CDR3 runs to 14 residues. CDR1 is LNHDA and CDR2 is SQIVND in the germline V gene (reference sequence). The J segment lost 10 bases and the V segment lost 0 bases, leaving 5 bases of the junction unmatched. This chain's CDR3 is CASSIDRGGEELFF. For the CDR3, the DNA is TGTGCCAGTAGTATAGATAGAGGGGGCGAGGAGCTGTTTTTT. Variable domain in full (rest from reference TRBV19 and TRBJ2-2): DGGITQSPKYLFRKEGQNVTLSCEQNLNHDAMYWYRQDPGQGLRLIYYSQIVNDFQKGDIAEGYSVSREKKESFPLTVTSAQKNPTAFYLCASSIDRGGEELFFGEGSRLTVL.

The V call is TRBV6-5, the J call TRBJ1-2; D might be TRBD1 (6 bases). The CDR3 consists of 15 residues. V dropped 0 bases and J dropped 6 bases, with 14 bases sitting between them. The germline V gene encodes CDR1 MNHEY and CDR2 SVGAGI. The CDR3 nucleotides read TGTGCCAGCAGTTACTCGTTTAGGGCAGGGGATGGCTACACCTTC. This codes for CASSYSFRAGDGYTF.

This clone came up a few times. The chain couples TRBV30 to TRBJ1-6; D perhaps matches TRBD1 (6 bases). The germline V gene encodes CDR1 GTSNPN and CDR2 SVGIG (reference sequence). CDR3 length: 13 residues. V lost 4 bases, J lost 13 bases, and 17 bases lay in between. This chain's CDR3 is CAWTPQQGSPLHF. CDR3 coding DNA: TGTGCCTGGACCCCCCAACAGGGAAGTCCCCTCCACTTT.

The genes are TRBV14 and TRBJ2-6; 7 positions match TRBD1. V dropped 3 bases and J dropped 4; count of bases not matched to a gene: 3. The CDR3 sequence is 15 residues long. Germline CDR1 and CDR2: SGHDN and FVKESK. DNA of the CDR3: TGTGCCAGCAGCCATAGGGGGCCGGGGGCCAACGTCCTGACTTTC. As protein: CASSHRGPGANVLTF.

To note about this clone: This sequence may be a read error, since a much larger clone differs from it by one base. The V gene is TRBV7-2, the J gene TRBJ2-1; perhaps TRBD1 as D (5 bases). Trimming shortened V by 11 bases and J by 7 bases, and 12 bases separated the two germline ends. The CDR3 contains 11 residues. The V gene's germline CDR1 is SGHTA and CDR2 FQGNSA. The CDR3 nucleotides are TGTGCCTCCCACCGACAGAATGAGCAGTTCTTC. This codes for CASHRQNEQFF.

The sample holds many counts of this clone. This specimen includes other DNA sequences encoding the same CDR3. The J gene is TRBJ2-1, the V gene TRBV7-2, with 9 bases lining up with TRBD2. The length of the CDR3 is 15 residues. The V and J ends lost 3 bases and 0 bases, in that order; junction bases with no gene match: 0. Per germline, CDR1 SGHTA and CDR2 FQGNSA. The CDR3 DNA reads as TGTGCCAGCAGCTTTAGCGGGAGCTCCTACAATGAGCAGTTCTTC. Translated, it gives CASSFSGSSYNEQFF.

The chain links TRBV5-1 to TRBJ2-3; tentative D call: TRBD2 (6 bases). There are 16 residues in the CDR3. Germline-derived CDR1 and CDR2 are SGHRS and YFSETQ. V was cut by 0 bases and J by 7 bases, with 18 bases left in between. The CDR3 DNA reads as TGCGCCAGCAGCTTGGAGTTTCCCCCCGGGAGTAATACGCAGTATTTT. It specifies CASSLEFPPGSNTQYF.

CDR3 DNA sequence: TGTGCCAGCAGCGAGACCCCGGGAGGGTCCGACGAGCAGTACTTC. It translates to CASSETPGGSDEQYF. This rearrangement joins TRBV9 to TRBJ2-7, with TRBD2 identical over 8 bases. Germline V lookup: CDR1 SGDLS, CDR2 YYNGEE. Germline trimming cut 3 bases from V and 5 bases from J; bases unmatched to any gene: 10. CDR3 length equals 15 residues.

The chain links TRBV28 to TRBJ1-4; D might be TRBD1 (5 bases). The CDR3 is 15 residues long. Trimming removed 4 bases at V and 3 bases at J, with 12 bases between. Germline V gene lookup returns CDR1 MDHEN and CDR2 SYDVKM. The CDR3, as DNA: TGTGCCAGCAGTTCCGGGGGGGAGGCTAATGAAAAACTGTTTTTT. Its protein product is CASSSGGEANEKLFF.

The rearrangement links TRBV28 to TRBJ2-1, with D perhaps assigned TRBD1 or TRBD2 (5 bases each). There are 15 residues in the CDR3. Trimming shortened V by 5 bases and J by 1 base, and 12 bases separated the two germline ends. From germline, CDR1 is MDHEN and CDR2 SYDVKM. CDR3 region: CASSIEGFSYNEQFF. The CDR3, as DNA: TGTGCCAGCAGTATCGAGGGGTTTTCCTACAATGAGCAGTTCTTC.

The chain joins TRBV5-1 to TRBJ1-1; 8 positions agree with TRBD1. V was clipped by 0 bases and J by 5 bases; unmatched bases: 3. The CDR3 totals 14 residues. Germline CDR1 reads SGHRS; CDR2 reads YFSETQ. CDR3 residues: CASSLGDRFTEAFF. CDR3 coding DNA: TGCGCCAGCAGCTTGGGGGACAGGTTTACTGAAGCTTTCTTT.

V is TRBV6-5 and J is TRBJ2-3, with TRBD2 matching over 8 bases. CDR3 length: 15 amino acids. Germline V gene sequence: CDR1 MNHEY, CDR2 SVGAGI. V was clipped by 5 bases and J by 4 bases; unmatched bases: 8. CDR3 loop: CASSPRGGRSDTQYF. The DNA of the CDR3 is TGTGCCAGCAGTCCCCGGGGCGGGAGGTCAGATACGCAGTATTTT.

Concerning this clone itself: A clone one base away is much larger, so this may be a read error. This sequence joins TRBV6-1 and TRBJ1-2, with D uncertain. From germline, CDR1 is MNHNS and CDR2 SASEGT. This CDR3 comprises 17 residues. In nucleotides, the CDR3 is TGTGCCAGCAGTGAAACTTATATGACCCTAGGTAACTATGGCTGCACCTTC. This gives the protein CASSETYMTLGNYGCTF.

This clone was counted a single time. The chain links TRBV6-6 to TRBJ2-7; 7 bases align to TRBD2. The germline V gene has CDR1 MNHNY and CDR2 SVGAGI (reference sequence). Trimming took 5 bases from V and 1 from J; bases not matched to a gene: 8. The CDR3 covers 15 residues. The chain's CDR3 is CASSTTLRESYEQYF. In nucleotides, the CDR3 is TGTGCCAGCAGTACCACCTTGCGGGAGTCCTACGAGCAGTACTTC.

For the CDR3, the DNA is TGTGCCAGCAGTCCTCTCGCTGGAAACACCATATATTTT. Its translation is CASSPLAGNTIYF. The genes are TRBV5-8 and TRBJ1-3; D uncertain. V was cut by 5 bases and J by 2 bases, with 8 bases left in between. The germline CDR1 and CDR2 sequences are SGHTS and YDEGEE. This CDR3 region has 13 residues.

This clone was recorded once. V and J are TRBV6-4 and TRBJ2-1; D remains unclear. V was pared by 3 bases and J by 0 bases, with 9 bases between. CDR1 and CDR2 (germline): MRHNA, SNTAGT. CDR3 length equals 15 residues. This CDR3 reads CASSDGRSSYNEQFF. CDR3 nucleotides: TGTGCCAGCAGTGATGGAAGGAGCTCCTACAATGAGCAGTTCTTC.

CDR3 in DNA: TGTGCCAGCAGCAGAATATCCGAGCAGTACTTC. It is translated as CASSRISEQYF. The chain joins TRBV28 to TRBJ2-7, with no clear D. CDR3 length equals 11 residues. The V end lost 6 bases, the J end lost 6 bases, and 9 bases lay between the germline ends. Germline V gene lookup returns CDR1 MDHEN and CDR2 SYDVKM.

V and J are TRBV5-4 and TRBJ2-7; no firm D call. The V end was cut by 6 bases, the J end by 8 bases, with 21 bases between. The CDR3 sequence is 14 residues long. The germline V gene has CDR1 SGHNT and CDR2 YYREEE (reference sequence). CDR3 region: CASTLDQQSGKQYF. Here the CDR3 DNA reads TGTGCCAGCACCCTGGACCAACAGTCTGGGAAGCAGTACTTC.

The chain couples TRBV2 to TRBJ2-7; TRBD1 matches 11 bases. Looked up from germline, CDR1 is SNHLY and CDR2 is FYNNEI. Trimming cost V 3 bases and J 6 bases; bases outside gene matches: 7. The CDR3 is made up of 15 amino acids. CDR3 sequence reads: CASSEWDRGSVEQYF. The CDR3 DNA is TGTGCCAGCAGTGAGTGGGACAGGGGGTCTGTCGAGCAGTACTTC. The full variable domain, rest sourced from reference TRBV2 and TRBJ2-7, is EPEVTQTPSHQVTQMGQEVILRCVPISNHLYFYWYRQILGQKVEFLVSFYNNEISEKSEIFDDQFSVERPDGSNFTLKIRSTKLEDSAMYFCASSEWDRGSVEQYFGPGTRLTVT.

Of note for this clone: A far larger clone is one base from this, pointing to a likely read error. Other DNA sequences in this sample translate to the same CDR3. The chain combines TRBV6-5 with TRBJ1-2; 8 bases are a match to TRBD1. Germline V CDR1 and CDR2: MNHEY, SVGAGI. The CDR3 length is 15 residues. With V trimmed by 7 bases and J by 8 bases, 15 bases remained unmatched. The CDR3 spells CASNREQGDGYGYTF. CDR3 coding DNA: TGTGCCAGCAACCGCGAACAGGGGGACGGCTACGGCTACACCTTC.